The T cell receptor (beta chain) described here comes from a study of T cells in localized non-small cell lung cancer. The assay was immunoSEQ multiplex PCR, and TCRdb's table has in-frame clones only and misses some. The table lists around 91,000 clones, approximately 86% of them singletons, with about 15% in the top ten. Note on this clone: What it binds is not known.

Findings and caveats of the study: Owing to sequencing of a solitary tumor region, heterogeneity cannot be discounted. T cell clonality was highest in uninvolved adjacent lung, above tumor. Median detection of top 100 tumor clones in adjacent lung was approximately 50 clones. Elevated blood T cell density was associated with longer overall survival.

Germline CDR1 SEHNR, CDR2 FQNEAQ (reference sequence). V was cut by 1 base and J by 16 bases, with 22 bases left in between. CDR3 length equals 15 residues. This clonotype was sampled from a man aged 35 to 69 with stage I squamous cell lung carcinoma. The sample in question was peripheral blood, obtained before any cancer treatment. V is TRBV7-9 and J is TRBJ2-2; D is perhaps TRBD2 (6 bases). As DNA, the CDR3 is TGTGCCAGCAGCTTAGTCCGGGACTCACCGGGGAGCAAGTTTTTT. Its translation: CASSLVRDSPGSKFF.